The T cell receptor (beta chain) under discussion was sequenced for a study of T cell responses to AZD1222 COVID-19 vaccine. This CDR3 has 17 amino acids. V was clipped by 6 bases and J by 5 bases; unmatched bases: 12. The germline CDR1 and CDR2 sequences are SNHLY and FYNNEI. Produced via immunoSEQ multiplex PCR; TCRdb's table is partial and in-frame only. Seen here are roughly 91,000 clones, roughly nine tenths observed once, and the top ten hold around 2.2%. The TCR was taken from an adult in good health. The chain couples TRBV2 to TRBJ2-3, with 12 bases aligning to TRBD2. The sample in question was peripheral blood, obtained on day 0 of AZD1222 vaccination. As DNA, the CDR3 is TGTGCCAGCAGCGAATCGACTAGCGGGAGTTTTTTAGATACGCAGTATTTT. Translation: CASSESTSGSFLDTQYF.